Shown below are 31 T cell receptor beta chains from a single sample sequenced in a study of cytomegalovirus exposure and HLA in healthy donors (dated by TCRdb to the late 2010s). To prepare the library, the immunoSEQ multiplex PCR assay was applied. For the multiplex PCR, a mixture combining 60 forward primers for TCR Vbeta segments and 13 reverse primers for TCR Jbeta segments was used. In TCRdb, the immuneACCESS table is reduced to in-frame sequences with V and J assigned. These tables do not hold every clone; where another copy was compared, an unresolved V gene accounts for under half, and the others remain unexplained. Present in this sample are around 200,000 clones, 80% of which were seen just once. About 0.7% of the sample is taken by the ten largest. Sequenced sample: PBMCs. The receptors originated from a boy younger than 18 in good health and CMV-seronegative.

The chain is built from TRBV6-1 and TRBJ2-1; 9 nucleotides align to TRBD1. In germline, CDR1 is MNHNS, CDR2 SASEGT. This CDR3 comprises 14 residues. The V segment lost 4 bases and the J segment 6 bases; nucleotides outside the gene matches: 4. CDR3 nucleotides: TGTGCCAGCAGTGCGGGACAGGGTACCAATGAGCAGTTCTTC. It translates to CASSAGQGTNEQFF.

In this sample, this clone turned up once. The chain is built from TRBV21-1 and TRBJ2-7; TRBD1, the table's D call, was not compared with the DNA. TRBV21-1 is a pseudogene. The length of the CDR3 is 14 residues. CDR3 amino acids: CATETPGIEKEQYF. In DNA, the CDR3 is TGTGCCACCGAGACCCCAGGGATTGAGAAGGAGCAGTACTTC.

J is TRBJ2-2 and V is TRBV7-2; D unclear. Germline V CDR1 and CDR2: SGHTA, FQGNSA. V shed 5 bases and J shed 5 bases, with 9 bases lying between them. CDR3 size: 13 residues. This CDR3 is CASSLLRTGELFF. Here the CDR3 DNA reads TGTGCCAGCAGCCTCCTTAGAACCGGGGAGCTGTTTTTT.

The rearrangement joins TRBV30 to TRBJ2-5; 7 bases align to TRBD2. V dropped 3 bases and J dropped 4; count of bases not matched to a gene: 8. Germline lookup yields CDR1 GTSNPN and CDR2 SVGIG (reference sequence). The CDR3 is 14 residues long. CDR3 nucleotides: TGTGCCTGGAGGGGGGACTACGATATAGAGACCCAGTACTTC. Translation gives CAWRGDYDIETQYF.

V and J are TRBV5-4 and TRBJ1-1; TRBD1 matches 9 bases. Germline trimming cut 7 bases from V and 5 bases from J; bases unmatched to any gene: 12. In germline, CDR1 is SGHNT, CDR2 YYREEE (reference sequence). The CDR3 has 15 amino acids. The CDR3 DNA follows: TGTGCCAGCCCCCCCCCGGGACAGGGAAGGACTGAAGCTTTCTTT. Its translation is CASPPPGQGRTEAFF.

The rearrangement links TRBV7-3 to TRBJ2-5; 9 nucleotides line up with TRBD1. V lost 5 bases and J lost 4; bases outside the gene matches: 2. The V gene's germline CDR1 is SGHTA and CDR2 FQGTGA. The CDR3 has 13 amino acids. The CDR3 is CASSPDRGETQYF. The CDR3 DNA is TGTGCCAGCAGCCCGGACAGGGGAGAGACCCAGTACTTC. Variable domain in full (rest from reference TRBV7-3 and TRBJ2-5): GAGVSQTPSNKVTEKGKYVELRCDPISGHTALYWYRQSLGQGPEFLIYFQGTGAADDSGLPNDRFFAVRPEGSVSTLKIQRTERGDSAVYLCASSPDRGETQYFGPGTRLLVL.

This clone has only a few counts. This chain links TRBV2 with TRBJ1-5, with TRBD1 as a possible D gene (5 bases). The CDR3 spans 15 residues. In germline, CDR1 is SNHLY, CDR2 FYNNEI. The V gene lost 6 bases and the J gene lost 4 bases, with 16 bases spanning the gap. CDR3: CASRATRGGNQPQHF. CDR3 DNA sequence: TGTGCCAGCAGGGCGACGCGGGGCGGAAATCAGCCCCAGCATTTT.

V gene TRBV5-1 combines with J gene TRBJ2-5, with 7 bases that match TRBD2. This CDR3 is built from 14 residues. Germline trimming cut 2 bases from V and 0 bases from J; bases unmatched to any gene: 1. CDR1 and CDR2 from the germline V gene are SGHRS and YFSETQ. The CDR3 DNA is TGCGCCAGCAGCTTTCTAGCGGACCAAGAGACCCAGTACTTC. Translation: CASSFLADQETQYF.

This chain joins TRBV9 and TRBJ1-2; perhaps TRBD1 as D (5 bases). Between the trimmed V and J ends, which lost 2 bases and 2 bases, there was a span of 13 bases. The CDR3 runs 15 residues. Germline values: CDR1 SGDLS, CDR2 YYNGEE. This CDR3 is CASSVGRGRNYGYTF. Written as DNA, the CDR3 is TGTGCCAGCAGCGTGGGGAGGGGAAGGAACTATGGCTACACCTTC.

The CDR3 DNA reads as TGTGCCAGCAGCTCGCGACAGGGAGGAGCTTTCTTT. This encodes CASSSRQGGAFF. The J gene is TRBJ1-1, the V gene TRBV13; 7 nucleotides agree with TRBD1. CDR1 PRHDT and CDR2 FYEKMQ come from the germline V gene (reference sequence). The junction had 6 bases not matched to a gene; V was cut back by 4 bases and J by 10 bases. This CDR3 contains 12 residues.

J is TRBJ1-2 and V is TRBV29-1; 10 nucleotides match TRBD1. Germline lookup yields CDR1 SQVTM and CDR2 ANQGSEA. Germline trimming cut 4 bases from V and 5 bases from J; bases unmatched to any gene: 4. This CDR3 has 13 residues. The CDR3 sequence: CSVAGTGAYGYTF. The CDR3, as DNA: TGCAGCGTTGCTGGGACAGGGGCTTATGGCTACACCTTC.

The CDR3: CASWLTAISYEQYF. For the CDR3, the DNA is TGTGCCAGCTGGTTAACAGCAATCTCCTACGAGCAGTACTTC. This rearrangement joins TRBV2 to TRBJ2-7; D unclear. V lost 8 bases and J lost 0, with 14 bases in between. Germline CDR1 and CDR2: SNHLY and FYNNEI. The CDR3 is 14 amino acids.

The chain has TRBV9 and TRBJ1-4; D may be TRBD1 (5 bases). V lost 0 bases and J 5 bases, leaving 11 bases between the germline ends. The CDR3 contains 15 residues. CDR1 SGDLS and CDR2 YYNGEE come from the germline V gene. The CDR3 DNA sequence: TGTGCCAGCAGCGTAGCCGGGACTGGAAATGAAAAACTGTTTTTT. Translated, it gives CASSVAGTGNEKLFF.

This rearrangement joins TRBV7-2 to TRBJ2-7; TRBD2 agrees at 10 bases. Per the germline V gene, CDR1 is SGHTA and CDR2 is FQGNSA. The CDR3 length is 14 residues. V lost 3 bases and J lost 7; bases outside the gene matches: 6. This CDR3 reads CASSFLAGAGEQYF. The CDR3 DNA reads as TGTGCCAGCAGCTTTCTAGCGGGAGCGGGAGAGCAGTACTTC.

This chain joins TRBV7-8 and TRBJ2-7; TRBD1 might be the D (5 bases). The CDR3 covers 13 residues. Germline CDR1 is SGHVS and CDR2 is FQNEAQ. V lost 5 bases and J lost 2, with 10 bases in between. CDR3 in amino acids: CASSLDSPYEQYF. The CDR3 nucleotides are TGTGCCAGCAGCCTAGACAGTCCCTACGAGCAGTACTTC. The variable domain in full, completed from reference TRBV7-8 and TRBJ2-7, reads GAGVSQSPRYKVAKRGQDVALRCDPISGHVSLFWYQQALGQGPEFLTYFQNEAQLDKSGLPSDRFFAERPEGSVSTLKIQRTQQEDSAVYLCASSLDSPYEQYFGPGTRLTVT.

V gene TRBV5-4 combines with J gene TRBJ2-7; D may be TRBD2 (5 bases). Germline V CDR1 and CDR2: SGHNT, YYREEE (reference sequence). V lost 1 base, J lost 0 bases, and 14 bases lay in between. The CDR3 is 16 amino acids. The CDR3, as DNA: TGTGCCAGCAGCTTGCAAATGACGGGAAGCTCCTACGAGCAGTACTTC. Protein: CASSLQMTGSSYEQYF.

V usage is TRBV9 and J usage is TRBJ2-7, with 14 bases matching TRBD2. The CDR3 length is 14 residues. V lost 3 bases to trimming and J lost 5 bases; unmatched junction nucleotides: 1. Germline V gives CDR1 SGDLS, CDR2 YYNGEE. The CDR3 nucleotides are TGTGCCAGCAGCGAGGGACTAGCGGGAGACGAGCAGTACTTC. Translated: CASSEGLAGDEQYF.

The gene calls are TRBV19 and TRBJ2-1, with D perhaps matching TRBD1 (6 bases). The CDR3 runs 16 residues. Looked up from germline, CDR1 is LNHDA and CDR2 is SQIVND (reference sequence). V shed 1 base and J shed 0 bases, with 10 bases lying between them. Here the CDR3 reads CASSIGDTGSYNEQFF. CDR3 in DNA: TGTGCCAGTAGTATAGGGGACACCGGCTCCTACAATGAGCAGTTCTTC.

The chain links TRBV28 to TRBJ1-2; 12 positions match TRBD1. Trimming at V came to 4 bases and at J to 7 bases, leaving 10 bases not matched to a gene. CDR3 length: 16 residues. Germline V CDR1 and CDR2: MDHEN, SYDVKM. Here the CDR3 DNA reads TGTGCCAGCAGTTCGATCACGGGGGACAGGGGGCTTGGCTACACCTTC. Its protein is CASSSITGDRGLGYTF.

CDR3 loop: CASSPTPRGFNYGYTF. The CDR3 nucleotides are TGTGCCAGCTCACCTACCCCCAGGGGATTTAACTATGGCTACACCTTC. The V gene is TRBV18, the J gene TRBJ1-2; TRBD1 might be the D (6 bases). The length of the CDR3 is 16 residues. Deletions cut 3 bases from V and 1 base from J, with 15 bases between. Germline V gene lookup returns CDR1 KGHSH and CDR2 LQKENI. Drawing the rest from reference TRBV18 and TRBJ1-2, the complete variable domain is NAGVMQNPRHLVRRRGQEARLRCSPMKGHSHVYWYRQLPEEGLKFMVYLQKENIIDESGMPKERFSAEFPKEGPSILRIQQVVRGDSAAYFCASSPTPRGFNYGYTFGSGTRLTVV.

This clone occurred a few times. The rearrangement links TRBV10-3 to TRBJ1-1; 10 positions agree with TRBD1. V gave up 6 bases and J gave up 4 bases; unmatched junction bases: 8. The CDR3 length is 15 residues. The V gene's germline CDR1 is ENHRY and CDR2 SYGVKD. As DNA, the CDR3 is TGTGCCATCAGCTCAAGGGACAGGGGATCCACTGAAGCTTTCTTT. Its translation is CAISSRDRGSTEAFF.

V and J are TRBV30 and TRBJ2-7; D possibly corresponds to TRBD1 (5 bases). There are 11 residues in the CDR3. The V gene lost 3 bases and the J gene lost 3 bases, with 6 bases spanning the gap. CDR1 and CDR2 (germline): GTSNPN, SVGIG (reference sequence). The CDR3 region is CAWRTDYEQYF. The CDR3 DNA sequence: TGTGCCTGGAGGACAGACTACGAGCAGTACTTC.

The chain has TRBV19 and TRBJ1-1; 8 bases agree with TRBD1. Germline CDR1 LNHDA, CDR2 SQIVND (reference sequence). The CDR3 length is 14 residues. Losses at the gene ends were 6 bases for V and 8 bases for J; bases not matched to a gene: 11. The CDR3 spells CASSPLDRGLEAFF. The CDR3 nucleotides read TGTGCCAGTAGCCCTCTAGACAGGGGTCTGGAAGCTTTCTTT.

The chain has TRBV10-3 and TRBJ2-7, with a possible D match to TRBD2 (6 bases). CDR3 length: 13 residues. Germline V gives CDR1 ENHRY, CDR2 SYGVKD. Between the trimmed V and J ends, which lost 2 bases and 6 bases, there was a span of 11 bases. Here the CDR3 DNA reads TGTGCCATCAGTGAGGCGACTAGTCTCGAGCAGTACTTC. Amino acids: CAISEATSLEQYF.

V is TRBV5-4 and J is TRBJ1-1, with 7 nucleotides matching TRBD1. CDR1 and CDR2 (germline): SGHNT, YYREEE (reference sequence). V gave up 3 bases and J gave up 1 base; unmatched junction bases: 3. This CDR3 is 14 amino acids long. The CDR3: CASSWGQRNTEAFF. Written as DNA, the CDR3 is TGTGCCAGCAGCTGGGGACAGAGGAACACTGAAGCTTTCTTT.

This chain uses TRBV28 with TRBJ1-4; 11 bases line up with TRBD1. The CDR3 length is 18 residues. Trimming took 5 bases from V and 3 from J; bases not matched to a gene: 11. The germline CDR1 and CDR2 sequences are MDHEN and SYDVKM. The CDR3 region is CASSEGTGGNMANEKLFF. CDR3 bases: TGTGCCAGCAGTGAGGGGACAGGGGGGAATATGGCTAATGAAAAACTGTTTTTT.

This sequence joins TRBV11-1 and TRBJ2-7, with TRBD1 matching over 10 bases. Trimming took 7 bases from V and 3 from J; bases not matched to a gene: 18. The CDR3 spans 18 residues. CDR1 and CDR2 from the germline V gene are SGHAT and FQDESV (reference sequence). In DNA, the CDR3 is TGTGCCAGCACCCGGACAGGGGGGGGTCATGGAGATTTCTACGAGCAGTACTTC. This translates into CASTRTGGGHGDFYEQYF.

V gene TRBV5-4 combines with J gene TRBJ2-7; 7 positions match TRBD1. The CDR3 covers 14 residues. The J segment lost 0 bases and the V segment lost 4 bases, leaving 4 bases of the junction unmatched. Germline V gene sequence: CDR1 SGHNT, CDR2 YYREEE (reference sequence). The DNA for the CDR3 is TGTGCCAGCAGCATGGACAGGAGCTCCTACGAGCAGTACTTC. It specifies CASSMDRSSYEQYF.

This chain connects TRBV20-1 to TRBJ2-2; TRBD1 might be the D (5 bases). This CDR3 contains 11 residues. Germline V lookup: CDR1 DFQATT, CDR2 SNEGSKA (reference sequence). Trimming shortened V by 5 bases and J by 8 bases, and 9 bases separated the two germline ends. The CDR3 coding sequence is TGCAGTGCTGCAGGGTTGGGGGAGCTGTTTTTT. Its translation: CSAAGLGELFF.

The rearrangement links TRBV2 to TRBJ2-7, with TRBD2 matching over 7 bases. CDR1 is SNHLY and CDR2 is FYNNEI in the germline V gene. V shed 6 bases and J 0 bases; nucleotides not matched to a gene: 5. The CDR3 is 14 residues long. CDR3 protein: CASRGRGSSYEQYF. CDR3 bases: TGTGCCAGCAGGGGGCGGGGGAGCTCCTACGAGCAGTACTTC.

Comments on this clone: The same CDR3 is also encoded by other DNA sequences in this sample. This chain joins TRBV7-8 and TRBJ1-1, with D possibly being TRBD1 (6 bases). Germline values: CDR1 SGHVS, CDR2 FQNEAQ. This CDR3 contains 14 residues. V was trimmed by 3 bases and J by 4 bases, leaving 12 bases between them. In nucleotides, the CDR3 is TGTGCCAGCAGCTTGCAGGGGTCGACCACTGAAGCTTTCTTT. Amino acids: CASSLQGSTTEAFF.